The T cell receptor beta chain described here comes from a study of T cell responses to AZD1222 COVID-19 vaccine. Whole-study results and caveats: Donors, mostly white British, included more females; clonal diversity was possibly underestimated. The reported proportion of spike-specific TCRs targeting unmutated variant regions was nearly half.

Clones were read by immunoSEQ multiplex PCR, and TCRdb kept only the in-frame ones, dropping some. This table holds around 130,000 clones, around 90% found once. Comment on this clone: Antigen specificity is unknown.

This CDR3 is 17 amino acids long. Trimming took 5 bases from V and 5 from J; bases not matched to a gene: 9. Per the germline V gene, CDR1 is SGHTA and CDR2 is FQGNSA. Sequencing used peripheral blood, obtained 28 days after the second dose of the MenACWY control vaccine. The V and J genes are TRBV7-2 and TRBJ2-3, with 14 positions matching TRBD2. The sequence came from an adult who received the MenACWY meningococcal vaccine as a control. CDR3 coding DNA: TGTGCCAGCAGCGCGCAGACTAGCGGGGGGGCCCTAGATACGCAGTATTTT. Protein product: CASSAQTSGGALDTQYF. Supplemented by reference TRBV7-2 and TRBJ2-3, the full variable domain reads GAGVSQSPSNKVTEKGKDVELRCDPISGHTALYWYRQSLGQGLEFLIYFQGNSAPDKSGLPSDRFSAERTGGSVSTLTIQRTQQEDSAVYLCASSAQTSGGALDTQYFGPGTRLTVL.